This T cell receptor (beta chain) was observed in a study of cytomegalovirus exposure and HLA in healthy donors. Primers included in the PCR were 60 Vbeta and 13 Jbeta primers. The repertoire was sequenced with immunoSEQ multiplex PCR; TCRdb's copy has only in-frame clones and lacks some. This sample has 150,000 to 200,000 clones, with 80% to 85% found just once. V dropped 3 bases and J dropped 1 base, with 4 bases sitting between them. CDR3 length: 13 amino acids. The V gene's germline CDR1 is KGHSH and CDR2 LQKENI. Sequencing input: PBMCs. This chain links TRBV18 with TRBJ1-5; D not resolved. The receptor comes from a girl aged 2-10 years in good health and CMV-seropositive. The CDR3 bases are TGTGCCAGCTCACCGGCCAGCAATCAGCCCCAGCATTTT. It encodes CASSPASNQPQHF.